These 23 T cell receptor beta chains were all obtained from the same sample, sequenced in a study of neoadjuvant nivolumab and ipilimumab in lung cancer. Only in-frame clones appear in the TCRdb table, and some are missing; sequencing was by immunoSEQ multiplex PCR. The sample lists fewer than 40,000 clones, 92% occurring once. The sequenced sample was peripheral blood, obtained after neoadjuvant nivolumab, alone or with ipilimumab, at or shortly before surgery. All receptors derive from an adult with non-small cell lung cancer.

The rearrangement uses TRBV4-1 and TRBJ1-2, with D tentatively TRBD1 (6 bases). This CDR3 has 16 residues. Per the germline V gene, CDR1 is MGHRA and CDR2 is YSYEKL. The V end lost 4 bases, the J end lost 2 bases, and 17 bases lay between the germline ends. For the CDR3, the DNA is TGCGCCAGCAGCCCTCTGACAGGTGCCGAAAACTATGGCTACACCTTC. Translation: CASSPLTGAENYGYTF.

CDR3 in amino acids: CASSPPVGSGKLAGVNEQFF. CDR3 nucleotides: TGTGCCAGCTCACCACCCGTCGGGAGCGGGAAACTAGCGGGAGTCAATGAGCAGTTCTTC. J is TRBJ2-1 and V is TRBV18; 11 positions agree with TRBD2. This CDR3 comprises 20 residues. V lost 0 bases to trimming and J lost 6 bases; unmatched junction nucleotides: 16. Germline V gene sequence: CDR1 KGHSH, CDR2 LQKENI. Full variable domain (remainder filled in from reference TRBV18 and TRBJ2-1): NAGVMQNPRHLVRRRGQEARLRCSPMKGHSHVYWYRQLPEEGLKFMVYLQKENIIDESGMPKERFSAEFPKEGPSILRIQQVVRGDSAAYFCASSPPVGSGKLAGVNEQFFGPGTRLTVL.

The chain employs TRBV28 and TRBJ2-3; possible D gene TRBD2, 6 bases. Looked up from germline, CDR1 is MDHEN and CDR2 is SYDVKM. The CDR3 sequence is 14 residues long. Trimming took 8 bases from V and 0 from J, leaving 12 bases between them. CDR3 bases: TGTGCCAGCGCCGGAGGGTCTAGCACAGATACGCAGTATTTT. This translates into CASAGGSSTDTQYF.

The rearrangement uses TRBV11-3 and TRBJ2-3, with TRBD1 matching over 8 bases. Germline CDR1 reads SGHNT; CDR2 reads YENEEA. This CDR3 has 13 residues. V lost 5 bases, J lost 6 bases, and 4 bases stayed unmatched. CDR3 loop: CASSARQGDTQYF. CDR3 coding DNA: TGTGCCAGCAGCGCGAGACAGGGGGATACGCAGTATTTT.

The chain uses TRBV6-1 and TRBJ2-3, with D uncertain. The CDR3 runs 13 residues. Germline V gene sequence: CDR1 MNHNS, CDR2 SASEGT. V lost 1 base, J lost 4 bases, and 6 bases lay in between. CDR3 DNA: TGTGCCAGCAGTGAAGATGCTCCAGATACGCAGTATTTT. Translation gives CASSEDAPDTQYF.

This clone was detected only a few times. The CDR3 spells CASSVRDNYGYTF. The CDR3 bases are TGTGCCAGCAGCGTAAGAGACAACTATGGCTACACCTTC. The chain employs TRBV9 and TRBJ1-2; no clear D. V dropped 1 base and J dropped 2 bases, with 6 bases sitting between them. Germline V CDR1 and CDR2: SGDLS, YYNGEE. The CDR3 runs 13 residues.

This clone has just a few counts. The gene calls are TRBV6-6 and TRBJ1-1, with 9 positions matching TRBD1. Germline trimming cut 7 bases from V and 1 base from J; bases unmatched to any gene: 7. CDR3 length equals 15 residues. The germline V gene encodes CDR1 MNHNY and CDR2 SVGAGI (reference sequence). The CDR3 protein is CASILQGAGNTEAFF. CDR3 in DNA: TGTGCCAGCATCCTACAGGGGGCTGGGAACACTGAAGCTTTCTTT.

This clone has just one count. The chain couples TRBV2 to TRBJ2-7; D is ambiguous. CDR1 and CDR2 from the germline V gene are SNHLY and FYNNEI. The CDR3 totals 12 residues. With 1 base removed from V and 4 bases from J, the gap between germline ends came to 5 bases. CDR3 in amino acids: CASSEVDYEQYF. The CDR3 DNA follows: TGTGCCAGCAGTGAAGTCGATTACGAGCAGTACTTC.

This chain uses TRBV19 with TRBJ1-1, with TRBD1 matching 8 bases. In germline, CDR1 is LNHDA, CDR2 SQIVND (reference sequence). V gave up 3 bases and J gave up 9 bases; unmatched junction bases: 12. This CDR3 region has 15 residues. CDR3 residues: CASSIGEGDRRQAFF. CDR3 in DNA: TGTGCCAGTAGTATTGGTGAAGGGGACAGGAGACAAGCTTTCTTT.

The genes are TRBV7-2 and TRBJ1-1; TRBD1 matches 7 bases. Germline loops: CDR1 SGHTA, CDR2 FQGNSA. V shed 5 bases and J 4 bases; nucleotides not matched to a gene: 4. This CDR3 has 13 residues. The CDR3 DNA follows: TGTGCCAGCAGCCGACAGGGTATCACTGAAGCTTTCTTT. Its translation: CASSRQGITEAFF. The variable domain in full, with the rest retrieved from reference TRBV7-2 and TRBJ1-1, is GAGVSQSPSNKVTEKGKDVELRCDPISGHTALYWYRQSLGQGLEFLIYFQGNSAPDKSGLPSDRFSAERTGGSVSTLTIQRTQQEDSAVYLCASSRQGITEAFFGQGTRLTVV.

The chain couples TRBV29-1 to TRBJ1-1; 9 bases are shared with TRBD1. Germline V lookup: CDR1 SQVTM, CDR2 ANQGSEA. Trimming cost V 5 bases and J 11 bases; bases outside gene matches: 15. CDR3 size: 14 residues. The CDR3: CSVRPTGGAFGAFF. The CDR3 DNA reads TGCAGCGTTCGACCCACAGGGGGCGCTTTTGGGGCTTTCTTT.

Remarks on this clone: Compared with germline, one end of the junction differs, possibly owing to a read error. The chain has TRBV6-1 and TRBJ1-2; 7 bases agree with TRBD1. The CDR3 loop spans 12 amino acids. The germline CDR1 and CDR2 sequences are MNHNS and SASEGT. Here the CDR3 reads CASGRTGPSTAF. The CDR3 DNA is TGTGCCAGCGGCCGGACAGGTCCCAGCACGGCCTTC.

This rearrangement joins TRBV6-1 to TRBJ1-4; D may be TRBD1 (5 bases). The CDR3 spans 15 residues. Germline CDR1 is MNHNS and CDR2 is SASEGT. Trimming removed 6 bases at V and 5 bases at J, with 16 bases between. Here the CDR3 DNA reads TGTGCCAGCAGCAGTGACCAGGGCCAGAATGAAAAACTGTTTTTT. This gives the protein CASSSDQGQNEKLFF.

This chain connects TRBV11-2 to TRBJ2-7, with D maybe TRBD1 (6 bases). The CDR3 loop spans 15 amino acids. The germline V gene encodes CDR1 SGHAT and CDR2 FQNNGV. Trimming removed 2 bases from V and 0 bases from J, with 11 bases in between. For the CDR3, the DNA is TGTGCCAGCAGCTTAAATCGGGGACACTCCTACGAGCAGTACTTC. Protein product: CASSLNRGHSYEQYF.

The CDR3 is CASTAGGPTGELFF. CDR3 nucleotide sequence: TGTGCCAGTACAGCGGGAGGTCCTACCGGGGAGCTGTTTTTT. This rearrangement joins TRBV19 to TRBJ2-2, with 9 nucleotides matching TRBD2. V trimming: 7 bases; J trimming: 5 bases; junction bases outside the gene matches: 5. This CDR3 contains 14 residues. The germline CDR1 and CDR2 sequences are LNHDA and SQIVND (reference sequence).

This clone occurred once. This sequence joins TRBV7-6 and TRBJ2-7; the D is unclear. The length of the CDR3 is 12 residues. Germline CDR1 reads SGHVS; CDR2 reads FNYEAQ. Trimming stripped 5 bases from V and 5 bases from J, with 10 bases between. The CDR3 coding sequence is TGTGCCAGCAGCAACGACGCGGACGAGCAGTACTTC. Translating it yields CASSNDADEQYF.

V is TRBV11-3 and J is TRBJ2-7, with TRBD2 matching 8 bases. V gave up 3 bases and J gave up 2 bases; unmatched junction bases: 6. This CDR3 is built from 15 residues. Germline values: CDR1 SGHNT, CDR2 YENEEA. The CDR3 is CASSFTSGETYEQYF. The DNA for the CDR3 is TGTGCCAGCAGCTTCACTAGCGGAGAAACCTACGAGCAGTACTTC.

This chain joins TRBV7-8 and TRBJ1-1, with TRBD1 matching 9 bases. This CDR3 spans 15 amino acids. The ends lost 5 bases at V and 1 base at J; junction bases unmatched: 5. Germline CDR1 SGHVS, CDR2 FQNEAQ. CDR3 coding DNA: TGTGCCAGCAGCCTACAGGGGGCAAGGAACACTGAAGCTTTCTTT. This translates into CASSLQGARNTEAFF.

This chain's CDR3 is CASSPGQGRSSYNEQFF. CDR3 sequence (DNA): TGTGCCAGCTCACCGGGACAGGGTCGAAGCTCCTACAATGAGCAGTTCTTC. V gene TRBV18 combines with J gene TRBJ2-1; 9 nucleotides agree with TRBD1. The CDR3 extends over 17 amino acids. Losses at the gene ends were 3 bases for V and 0 bases for J; bases not matched to a gene: 6. CDR1 KGHSH and CDR2 LQKENI come from the germline V gene.

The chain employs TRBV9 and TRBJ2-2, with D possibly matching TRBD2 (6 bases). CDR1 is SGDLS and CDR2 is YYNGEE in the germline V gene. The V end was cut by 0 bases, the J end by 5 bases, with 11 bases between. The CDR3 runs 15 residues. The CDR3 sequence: CASSVAGVGTGELFF. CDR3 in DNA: TGTGCCAGCAGCGTAGCGGGAGTGGGTACCGGGGAGCTGTTTTTT.

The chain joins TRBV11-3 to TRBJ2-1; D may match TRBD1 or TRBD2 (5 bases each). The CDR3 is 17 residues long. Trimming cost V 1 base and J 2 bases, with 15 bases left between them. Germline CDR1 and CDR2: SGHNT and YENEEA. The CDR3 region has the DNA TGTGCCAGCAGCTTAGGGGGGAGACCCCTACCCTACAATGAGCAGTTCTTC. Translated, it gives CASSLGGRPLPYNEQFF.

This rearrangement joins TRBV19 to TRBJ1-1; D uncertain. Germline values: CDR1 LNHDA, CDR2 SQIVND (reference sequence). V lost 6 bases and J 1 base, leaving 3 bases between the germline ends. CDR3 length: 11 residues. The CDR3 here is CASSQNTEAFF. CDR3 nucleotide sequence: TGTGCCAGTAGCCAGAACACTGAAGCTTTCTTT.

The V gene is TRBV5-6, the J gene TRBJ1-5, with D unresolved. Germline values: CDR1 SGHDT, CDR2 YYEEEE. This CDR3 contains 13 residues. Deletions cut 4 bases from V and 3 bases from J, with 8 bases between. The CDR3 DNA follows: TGTGCCAGCAGCCGGACTTACAATCAGCCCCAGCATTTT. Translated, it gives CASSRTYNQPQHF. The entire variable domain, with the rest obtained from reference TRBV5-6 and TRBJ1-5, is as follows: DAGVTQSPTHLIKTRGQQVTLRCSPKSGHDTVSWYQQALGQGPQFIFQYYEEEERQRGNFPDRFSGHQFPNYSSELNVNALLLGDSALYLCASSRTYNQPQHFGDGTRLSIL.